The 15 T cell receptor beta chains in this list originate from one sample, sequenced in a study of blood T cell repertoires in COVID-19. Profiled with immunoSEQ multiplex PCR; TCRdb holds only in-frame clones, not every one. The sample lists approximately 79,000 clones, 84% occurring once. The specimen sequenced was peripheral blood. The receptor set was obtained from a woman between 45 and 60 years old with acute or convalescent COVID-19.

DNA of the CDR3: TGTGCCAGCTCACCAGGGCGGGATGGGGGACAGCCCCAGCATTTT. Residues: CASSPGRDGGQPQHF. The chain combines TRBV18 with TRBJ1-5, with D possibly matching TRBD1 (5 bases). The V gene's germline CDR1 is KGHSH and CDR2 LQKENI. The CDR3 spans 15 residues. V was trimmed by 2 bases and J by 7 bases, leaving 15 bases between them.

The rearrangement uses TRBV5-1 and TRBJ2-3, with a tentative D call TRBD1 (5 bases). V was cut by 4 bases and J by 0 bases, with 15 bases left in between. The CDR3 length is 16 residues. Per the germline V gene, CDR1 is SGHRS and CDR2 is YFSETQ. The CDR3 DNA reads as TGCGCCAGCAGCCGTCGACCGACAGATAGCACAGATACGCAGTATTTT. It is translated as CASSRRPTDSTDTQYF. The variable domain in full, completed from reference TRBV5-1 and TRBJ2-3, reads KAGVTQTPRYLIKTRGQQVTLSCSPISGHRSVSWYQQTPGQGLQFLFEYFSETQRNKGNFPGRFSGRQFSNSRSEMNVSTLELGDSALYLCASSRRPTDSTDTQYFGPGTRLTVL.

The chain combines TRBV4-3 with TRBJ1-2, with D hard to call. V was clipped by 0 bases and J by 4 bases, with 15 bases between them. The length of the CDR3 is 16 residues. CDR1 is LGHNA and CDR2 is YSLEER in the germline V gene. As DNA, the CDR3 is TGCGCCAGCAGCCAAGATACGCTCGGGATTCTCTATGGCTACACCTTC. This codes for CASSQDTLGILYGYTF.

The chain uses TRBV4-2 and TRBJ1-2; tentative D call: TRBD1 (6 bases). Trimming took 0 bases from V and 5 from J, leaving 19 bases between them. This CDR3 is 17 amino acids long. The germline gives CDR1 LGHNA, CDR2 YNFKEQ. CDR3 DNA sequence: TGTGCCAGCAGCCAAGAGGTTGGGGGGGCCCAATTTTATGGCTACACCTTC. Translating gives CASSQEVGGAQFYGYTF.

For the CDR3, the DNA is TGTGCCAGCAGCGTAAGGACAGGCGGCAATGAGCAGTTCTTC. Its protein product is CASSVRTGGNEQFF. The gene calls are TRBV9 and TRBJ2-1, with TRBD1 matching 7 bases. The V segment lost 1 base and the J segment 6 bases; nucleotides outside the gene matches: 4. Looked up from germline, CDR1 is SGDLS and CDR2 is YYNGEE. CDR3 length equals 14 residues.

The rearrangement joins TRBV7-2 to TRBJ2-4; maybe TRBD1 (6 bases). Trimming cost V 1 base and J 2 bases, with 12 bases left between them. The length of the CDR3 is 16 residues. Germline V lookup: CDR1 SGHTA, CDR2 FQGNSA. The CDR3 spells CASSLGRTATKNIQYF. For the CDR3, the DNA is TGTGCCAGCAGCTTAGGTAGGACAGCAACCAAAAACATTCAGTACTTC.

The V gene is TRBV28, the J gene TRBJ1-5; 8 bases are shared with TRBD1. V was pared by 3 bases and J by 7 bases, with 8 bases of the junction left unmatched. Germline CDR1 MDHEN, CDR2 SYDVKM. CDR3 size: 15 residues. CDR3 bases: TGTGCCAGCAGTTTGGGACAGGTGGTCGGGCAGCCCCAGCATTTT. Translating it yields CASSLGQVVGQPQHF. Looking up the rest from reference TRBV28 and TRBJ1-5 gives the full variable domain: DVKVTQSSRYLVKRTGEKVFLECVQDMDHENMFWYRQDPGLGLRLIYFSYDVKMKEKGDIPEGYSVSREKKERFSLILESASTNQTSMYLCASSLGQVVGQPQHFGDGTRLSIL.

This clone was observed a single time. The J gene is TRBJ2-7, the V gene TRBV4-2, with D maybe TRBD1 (6 bases). Germline CDR1 LGHNA, CDR2 YNFKEQ. Deletions cut 0 bases from V and 0 bases from J, with 12 bases between. CDR3 length equals 16 residues. CDR3 sequence reads: CASSQERAGDSYEQYF. The CDR3 DNA reads as TGTGCCAGCAGCCAAGAACGTGCAGGGGACTCCTACGAGCAGTACTTC.

This chain links TRBV21-1 with TRBJ2-7; the table's D gene call, TRBD1, was not cross checked with the DNA. TRBV21-1 is noted as a pseudogene. This CDR3 contains 19 residues. CDR3 amino acids: CASSKWSPVQGLYGYEQYF. In DNA form, the CDR3 reads TGTGCCAGCAGCAAATGGAGCCCGGTGCAGGGCCTCTACGGCTACGAGCAGTACTTC.

The rearrangement joins TRBV15 to TRBJ2-3, with TRBD1 identical over 7 bases. The germline V gene encodes CDR1 LNHNV and CDR2 YYDKDF (reference sequence). Trimming took 1 base from V and 5 from J; bases not matched to a gene: 6. There are 15 residues in the CDR3. CDR3 nucleotides: TGTGCCACCAGCAGAGGAGAGGGGGCGGAAGATACGCAGTATTTT. Translating gives CATSRGEGAEDTQYF.

The rearrangement uses TRBV9 and TRBJ2-3; TRBD2 matches 11 bases. CDR3 length: 16 amino acids. Germline V gene lookup returns CDR1 SGDLS and CDR2 YYNGEE. V lost 0 bases to trimming and J lost 4 bases; unmatched junction nucleotides: 4. CDR3 nucleotide sequence: TGTGCCAGCAGCGTAGGACTAGCGGGATTTGCAGATACGCAGTATTTT. Protein: CASSVGLAGFADTQYF. The full variable domain, with the rest looked up from reference TRBV9 and TRBJ2-3, is DSGVTQTPKHLITATGQRVTLRCSPRSGDLSVYWYQQSLDQGLQFLIQYYNGEERAKGNILERFSAQQFPDLHSELNLSSLELGDSALYFCASSVGLAGFADTQYFGPGTRLTVL.

This rearrangement joins TRBV29-1 to TRBJ2-6, with 7 bases that match TRBD1. V lost 3 bases, J lost 1 base, and 0 bases stayed unmatched. This CDR3 is built from 14 residues. Germline V CDR1 and CDR2: SQVTM, ANQGSEA. CDR3 loop: CSVDRGSGANVLTF. The CDR3 bases are TGCAGCGTTGACAGGGGGTCTGGGGCCAACGTCCTGACTTTC.

The V call is TRBV12-3 or TRBV12-4, the J call TRBJ1-5; D gene unclear. This CDR3 has 13 residues. V lost 3 bases, J lost 4 bases, and 7 bases lay in between. As DNA, the CDR3 is TGTGCCAGCAGTTTCTCGGGGAATCAGCCCCAGCATTTT. Its protein product is CASSFSGNQPQHF.

This chain links TRBV11-3 with TRBJ1-3; 7 bases align to TRBD1. The CDR3 covers 15 residues. The trim removed 5 bases at V and 4 bases at J, leaving 8 bases unmatched. The germline V gene encodes CDR1 SGHNT and CDR2 YENEEA. The CDR3 loop is CASSGDDREGNTIYF. The CDR3 DNA reads TGTGCCAGCAGCGGCGACGACAGGGAGGGAAACACCATATATTTT.

This chain uses TRBV19 with TRBJ2-2; D remains ambiguous. Germline V lookup: CDR1 LNHDA, CDR2 SQIVND (reference sequence). The CDR3 extends over 13 amino acids. V lost 10 bases to trimming and J lost 0 bases, with 9 bases between them. The CDR3 sequence is CAIKLTNTGELFF. DNA of the CDR3: TGTGCCATTAAGCTAACGAACACCGGGGAGCTGTTTTTT.